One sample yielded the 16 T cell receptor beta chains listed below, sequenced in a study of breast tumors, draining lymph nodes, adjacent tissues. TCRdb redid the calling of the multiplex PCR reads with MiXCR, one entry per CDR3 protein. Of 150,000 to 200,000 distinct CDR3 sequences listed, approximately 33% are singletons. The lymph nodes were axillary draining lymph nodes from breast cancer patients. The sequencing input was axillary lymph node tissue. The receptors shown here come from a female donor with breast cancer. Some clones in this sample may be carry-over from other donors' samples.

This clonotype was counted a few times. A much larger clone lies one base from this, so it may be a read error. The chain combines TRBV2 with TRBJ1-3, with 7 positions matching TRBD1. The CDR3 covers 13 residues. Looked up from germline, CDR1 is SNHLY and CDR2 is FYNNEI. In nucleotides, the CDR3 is TGTGCCAGCAGTACAGGGGCCGGAAGCACCATATATTTT. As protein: CASSTGAGSTIYF.

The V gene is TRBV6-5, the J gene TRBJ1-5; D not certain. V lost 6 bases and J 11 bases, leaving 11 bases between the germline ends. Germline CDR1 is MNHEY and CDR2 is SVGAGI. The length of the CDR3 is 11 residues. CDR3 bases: TGTGCCAGCAGGGGCCCCGAGACCCAGCATTTT. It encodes CASRGPETQHF.

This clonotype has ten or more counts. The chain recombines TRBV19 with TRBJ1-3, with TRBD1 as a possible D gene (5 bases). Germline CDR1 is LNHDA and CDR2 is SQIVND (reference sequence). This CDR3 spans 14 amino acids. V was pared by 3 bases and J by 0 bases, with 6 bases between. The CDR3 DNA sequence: TGTGCCAGTAGTATTGGGGCCTCTGGAAACACCATATATTTT. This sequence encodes CASSIGASGNTIYF.

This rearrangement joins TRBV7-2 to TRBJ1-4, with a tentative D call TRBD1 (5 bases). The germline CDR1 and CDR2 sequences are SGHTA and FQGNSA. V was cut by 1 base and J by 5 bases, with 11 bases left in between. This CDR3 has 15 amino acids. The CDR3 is CASSLGRGGNEKLFF. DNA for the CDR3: TGTGCCAGCAGCTTAGGACGGGGGGGGAATGAAAAACTGTTTTTT. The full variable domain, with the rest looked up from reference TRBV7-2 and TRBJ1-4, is GAGVSQSPSNKVTEKGKDVELRCDPISGHTALYWYRQSLGQGLEFLIYFQGNSAPDKSGLPSDRFSAERTGGSVSTLTIQRTQQEDSAVYLCASSLGRGGNEKLFFGSGTQLSVL.

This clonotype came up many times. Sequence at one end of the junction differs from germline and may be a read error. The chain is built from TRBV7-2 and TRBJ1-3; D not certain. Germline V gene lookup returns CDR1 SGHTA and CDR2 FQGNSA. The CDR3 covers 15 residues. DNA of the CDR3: TGTGCCGGCAGCTTAGCACAGCGTAAGGGAAACACCATATATTTT. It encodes CAGSLAQRKGNTIYF.

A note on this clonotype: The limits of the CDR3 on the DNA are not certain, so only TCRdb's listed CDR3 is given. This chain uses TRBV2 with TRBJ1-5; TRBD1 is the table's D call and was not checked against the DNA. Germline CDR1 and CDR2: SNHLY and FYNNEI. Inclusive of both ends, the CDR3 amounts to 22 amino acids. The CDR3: CASSEPWPGGYGYTFGSGTQHF.

The CDR3 DNA is TGTGCCAGCAGTGTAAGCGGGAGGCTATACGAGCAGTACTTC. It translates to CASSVSGRLYEQYF. This chain connects TRBV27 to TRBJ2-7; 9 bases fit TRBD2. CDR1 and CDR2 (germline): MNHEY, SMNVEV (reference sequence). The CDR3 runs 14 residues. With V trimmed by 5 bases and J by 4 bases, 6 bases remained unmatched.

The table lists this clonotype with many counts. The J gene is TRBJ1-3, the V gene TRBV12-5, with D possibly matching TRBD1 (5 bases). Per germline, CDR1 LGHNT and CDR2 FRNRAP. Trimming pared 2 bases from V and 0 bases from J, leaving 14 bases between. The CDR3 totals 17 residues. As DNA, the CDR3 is TGTGCTAGTGGTTTGTCGTTCGGGGGGGTCTCTGGAAACACCATATATTTT. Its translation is CASGLSFGGVSGNTIYF.

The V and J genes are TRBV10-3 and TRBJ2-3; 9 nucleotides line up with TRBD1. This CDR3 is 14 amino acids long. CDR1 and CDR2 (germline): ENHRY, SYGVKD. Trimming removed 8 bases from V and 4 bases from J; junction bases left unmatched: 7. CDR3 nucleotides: TGTGCCATCTGCCTGGGACAGGGTTCAGATACGCAGTATTTT. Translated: CAICLGQGSDTQYF.

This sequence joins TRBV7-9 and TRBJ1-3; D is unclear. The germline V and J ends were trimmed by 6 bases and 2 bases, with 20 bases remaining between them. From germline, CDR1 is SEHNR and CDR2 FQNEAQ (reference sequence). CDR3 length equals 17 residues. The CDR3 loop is CASSARGWGFAGNTIYF. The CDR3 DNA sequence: TGTGCCAGCAGTGCTAGAGGATGGGGTTTCGCTGGAAACACCATATATTTT.

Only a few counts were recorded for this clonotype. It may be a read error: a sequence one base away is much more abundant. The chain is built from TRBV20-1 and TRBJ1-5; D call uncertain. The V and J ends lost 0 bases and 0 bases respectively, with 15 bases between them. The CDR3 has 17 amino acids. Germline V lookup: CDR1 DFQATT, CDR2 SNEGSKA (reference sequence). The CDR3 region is CSARDGEKVPSNQPQHF. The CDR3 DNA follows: TGCAGTGCTAGAGATGGAGAAAAGGTGCCTAGCAATCAGCCCCAGCATTTT.

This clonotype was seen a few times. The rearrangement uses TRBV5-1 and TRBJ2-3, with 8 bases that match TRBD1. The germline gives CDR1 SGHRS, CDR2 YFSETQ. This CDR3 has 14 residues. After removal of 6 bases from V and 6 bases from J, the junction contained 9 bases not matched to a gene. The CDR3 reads CASIQGQVGDTQYF. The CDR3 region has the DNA TGCGCCAGCATACAGGGACAGGTTGGGGATACGCAGTATTTT.

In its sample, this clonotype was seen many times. For the CDR3, the DNA is TGCGCCAGCAGTGACCCAGCTCTTGAGGGGCTTAACAATGAGCAGTTCTTC. Translating it yields CASSDPALEGLNNEQFF. The V and J genes are TRBV10-1 and TRBJ2-1, with D perhaps matching TRBD1 or TRBD2 (5 bases each). Germline V gives CDR1 WNHNN, CDR2 SYGVQD (reference sequence). The CDR3 runs 17 residues. V lost 3 bases and J 5 bases, leaving 20 bases between the germline ends.

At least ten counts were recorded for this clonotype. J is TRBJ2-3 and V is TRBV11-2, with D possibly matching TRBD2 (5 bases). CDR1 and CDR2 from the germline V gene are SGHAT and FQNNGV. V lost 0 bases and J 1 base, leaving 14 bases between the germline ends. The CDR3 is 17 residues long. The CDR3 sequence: CASSLDSYGIGTDTQYF. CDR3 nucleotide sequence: TGTGCCAGCAGCTTAGATTCGTACGGGATTGGCACAGATACGCAGTATTTT.

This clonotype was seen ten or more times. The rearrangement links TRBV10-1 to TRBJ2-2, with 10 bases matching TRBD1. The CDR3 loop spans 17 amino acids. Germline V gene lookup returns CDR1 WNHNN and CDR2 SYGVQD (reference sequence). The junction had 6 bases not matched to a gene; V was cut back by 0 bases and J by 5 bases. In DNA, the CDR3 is TGCGCCAGCAGTGAGTCGTGGACAGGGGGAGCTACCGGGGAGCTGTTTTTT. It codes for CASSESWTGGATGELFF.

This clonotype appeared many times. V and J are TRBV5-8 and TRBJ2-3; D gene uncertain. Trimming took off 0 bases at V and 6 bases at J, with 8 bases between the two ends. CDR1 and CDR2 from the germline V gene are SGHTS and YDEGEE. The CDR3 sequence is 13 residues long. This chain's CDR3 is CASSLAPVDTQYF. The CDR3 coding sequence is TGTGCCAGCAGCTTGGCCCCTGTGGATACGCAGTATTTT.